This is a list of T cell receptor beta chains from one sample in a study of cytomegalovirus exposure and HLA in healthy donors. The protocol was immunoSEQ multiplex PCR, while the TCRdb copy is restricted to in-frame clones and leaves out a portion. The sample shows about 110,000 clones, around 78% of them seen only once. Sequenced sample: PBMCs. The receptors were sampled from a woman aged 25 to 45 in good health and CMV-seronegative. CDR3s include the opening cysteine and the closing phenylalanine or tryptophan. The order of the fields is CDR3 protein, CDR3 DNA, D gene, clone size, J gene, V gene. The D gene is left open where the match is weak. Clone size, where shown, is once, few, many, or a class for clones that have expanded.

CDR3: CASGGFPGHQPQHF
DNA: TGTGCCAGCGGAGGGTTTCCCGGACATCAGCCCCAGCATTTT
D: NA
size: NA
J: TRBJ1-5
V: TRBV28

CDR3: CASSWGTGQETQYF
DNA: TGCGCCAGCAGCTGGGGGACAGGGCAAGAGACCCAGTACTTC
D: TRBD1
size: NA
J: TRBJ2-5
V: TRBV5-1

CDR3: CASSALDRGRFF
DNA: TGTGCCAGCAGTGCCCTCGACAGGGGGCGGTTCTTC
D: TRBD1
size: NA
J: TRBJ2-1
V: TRBV28

CDR3: CASSLLVATRSGANVLTF
DNA: TGCGCCAGCAGCCTACTAGTCGCTACCAGGAGTGGGGCCAACGTCCTGACTTTC
D: NA
size: NA
J: TRBJ2-6
V: TRBV4-1

CDR3: CASSLSGSYEQYF
DNA: TGTGCCAGTAGCCTTAGTGGCTCCTACGAGCAGTACTTC
D: NA
size: once
J: TRBJ2-7
V: TRBV19

CDR3: CASSALTGDGEQYF
DNA: TGTGCCAGCAGCGCCCTAACAGGAGACGGGGAGCAGTACTTC
D: NA
size: few
J: TRBJ2-7
V: TRBV11-3

CDR3: CASSQETGLAGSTDTQYF
DNA: TGCGCCAGCAGCCAGGAAACGGGACTAGCGGGTAGCACAGATACGCAGTATTTT
D: TRBD2
size: NA
J: TRBJ2-3
V: TRBV4-1

CDR3: CASSLPGQSDTQYF
DNA: TGTGCCAGTAGTCTTCCGGGACAGTCAGATACGCAGTATTTT
D: TRBD1
size: NA
J: TRBJ2-3
V: TRBV19

CDR3: CASSISSSGGAFSTDTQYF
DNA: TGTGCCAGTAGTATATCTTCTAGCGGGGGGGCTTTTAGCACAGATACGCAGTATTTT
D: TRBD2
size: NA
J: TRBJ2-3
V: TRBV19

CDR3: CASSVEVQGGGYTF
DNA: TGTGCCAGCAGCGTAGAGGTCCAGGGTGGAGGCTACACCTTC
D: NA
size: once
J: TRBJ1-2
V: TRBV9

CDR3: CASRERGARNEQFF
DNA: TGTGCCAGCAGGGAGCGGGGGGCCAGAAATGAGCAGTTCTTC
D: TRBD2
size: few
J: TRBJ2-1
V: TRBV6-5

CDR3: CATGGSETQYF
DNA: TGTGCCACGGGGGGTTCGGAGACCCAGTACTTC
D: TRBD2
size: NA
J: TRBJ2-5
V: TRBV2

CDR3: CSVLYGTDYEQYF
DNA: TGCAGCGTGCTGTATGGGACAGACTACGAGCAGTACTTC
D: TRBD1
size: NA
J: TRBJ2-7
V: TRBV29-1

CDR3: CASSSPGQSDTQYF
DNA: TGTGCCAGCAGTTCCCCCGGACAGTCAGATACGCAGTATTTT
D: NA
size: NA
J: TRBJ2-3
V: TRBV27

CDR3: CASSHLLAATREGGEQFF
DNA: TGCGCCAGCAGCCACCTCCTAGCGGCCACTCGGGAAGGGGGTGAGCAGTTCTTC
D: NA
size: NA
J: TRBJ2-1
V: TRBV4-3

CDR3: CASSLDREFNYGYTF
DNA: TGTGCCAGCAGCTTAGACCGGGAATTTAACTATGGCTACACCTTC
D: NA
size: NA
J: TRBJ1-2
V: TRBV7-9

CDR3: CASSLAADSLQETQYF
DNA: TGCGCCAGCAGCTTGGCCGCCGACAGCCTCCAAGAGACCCAGTACTTC
D: NA
size: NA
J: TRBJ2-5
V: TRBV5-1

CDR3: CASSLDFANNQPQHF
DNA: TGCGCCAGCAGCTTGGACTTCGCGAACAATCAGCCCCAGCATTTT
D: NA
size: once
J: TRBJ1-5
V: TRBV5-1

CDR3: CASSLMAGDGYTF
DNA: TGTGCCAGCAGCTTAATGGCAGGGGACGGCTACACCTTC
D: NA
size: NA
J: TRBJ1-2
V: TRBV7-3

CDR3: CASSLDGTGEAGELFF
DNA: TGCGCCAGCAGCTTGGATGGGACAGGGGAGGCCGGGGAGCTGTTTTTT
D: TRBD1
size: NA
J: TRBJ2-2
V: TRBV5-1

CDR3: CASSQVGTETRNTIYF
DNA: TGCGCCAGCAGCCAAGTCGGGACAGAGACAAGAAACACCATATATTTT
D: TRBD1
size: NA
J: TRBJ1-3
V: TRBV4-1

CDR3: CAWSVPRQTKNIQYF
DNA: TGTGCCTGGAGTGTACCCAGACAAACCAAAAACATTCAGTACTTC
D: NA
size: NA
J: TRBJ2-4
V: TRBV30

CDR3: CASRHTLKGAIGEKLFF
DNA: TGCGCCAGCAGACATACACTGAAAGGGGCCATCGGGGAAAAACTGTTTTTT
D: NA
size: NA
J: TRBJ1-4
V: TRBV4-1

CDR3: CASRGTGGTYNSPLHF
DNA: TGTGCCAGCAGGGGGACAGGGGGCACCTATAATTCACCCCTCCACTTT
D: TRBD1
size: NA
J: TRBJ1-6
V: TRBV2

CDR3: CAISESGQGKYEQYF
DNA: TGTGCCATCAGTGAGTCTGGACAGGGTAAATACGAGCAGTACTTC
D: TRBD1
size: NA
J: TRBJ2-7
V: TRBV10-3